The 19 T cell receptor beta chains below come from one sample, sequenced in a study of T cells in Graves' hyperthyroidism and ophthalmopathy. From RNA transcripts, TCR beta CDR3 regions were amplified. An initial round of RT-PCR targeting the TCR CDR3 relied on the HTBI primer set. TCRdb fed the multiplex PCR reads into MiXCR, producing one record per CDR3 protein. The table lists about 700,000 distinct CDR3 sequences, around 13% of them singletons, with about 10% in the top ten. The sample comprised blood. These receptors were obtained from a woman younger than 30 with Graves' hyperthyroidism.

This clonotype was seen a handful of times. This may come from a read error, since a much larger clone is one base off. The chain couples TRBV4-1 to TRBJ1-1; 7 bases fit TRBD1. CDR1 and CDR2 from the germline V gene are MGHRA and YSYEKL. The CDR3 consists of 14 residues. Trimming cost V 4 bases and J 6 bases; bases outside gene matches: 8. Here the CDR3 reads CASSRRDSNAEAFF. The CDR3 DNA follows: TGCGCCAGCAGCCGCCGGGACAGTAACGCTGAAGCTTTCTTT.

There are many counts of this clonotype. V usage is TRBV6-2 or TRBV6-3 and J usage is TRBJ1-5; D not resolved. CDR1 and CDR2 from the germline V gene are MNHEY and SVGEGT. V gave up 8 bases and J gave up 4 bases, with 21 bases separating them. The CDR3 consists of 16 residues. CDR3 bases: TGTGCCAGCCACCAATATCCCCCCGAATGGAATCAGCCCCAGCATTTT. Its translation: CASHQYPPEWNQPQHF.

This clonotype has at least ten counts. The chain couples TRBV2 to TRBJ2-5, with D hard to call. This CDR3 contains 13 residues. V gave up 1 base and J gave up 2 bases, with 5 bases separating them. Germline CDR1 reads SNHLY; CDR2 reads FYNNEI. Here the CDR3 reads CASSEGQQETQYF. CDR3 sequence (DNA): TGTGCCAGCAGTGAAGGGCAACAAGAGACCCAGTACTTC. The whole variable domain, remainder taken from reference TRBV2 and TRBJ2-5, is EPEVTQTPSHQVTQMGQEVILRCVPISNHLYFYWYRQILGQKVEFLVSFYNNEISEKSEIFDDQFSVERPDGSNFTLKIRSTKLEDSAMYFCASSEGQQETQYFGPGTRLLVL.

In this sample, this clonotype turned up many times. V usage is TRBV20-1 and J usage is TRBJ2-5, with D possibly being TRBD2 (6 bases). The length of the CDR3 is 13 residues. V dropped 4 bases and J dropped 1 base, with 10 bases sitting between them. Per the germline V gene, CDR1 is DFQATT and CDR2 is SNEGSKA (reference sequence). The CDR3 coding sequence is TGCAGTGCTATCTGGGGGGTCCAAGAGACCCAGTACTTC. Its translation: CSAIWGVQETQYF.

The chain recombines TRBV6-2 or TRBV6-3 with TRBJ2-1, with 11 nucleotides matching TRBD2. Per the germline V gene, CDR1 is MNHEY and CDR2 is SVGEGT. The CDR3 has 14 residues. The V segment lost 8 bases and the J segment 8 bases; nucleotides outside the gene matches: 8. The CDR3 spells CASVSSGRSDEQFF. Written as DNA, the CDR3 is TGTGCCAGCGTCTCTAGCGGGAGGTCAGATGAGCAGTTCTTC.

The V and J genes are TRBV6-1 and TRBJ1-2; 9 bases are a match to TRBD1. There are 17 residues in the CDR3. V dropped 7 bases and J dropped 2; count of bases not matched to a gene: 14. Germline CDR1 is MNHNS and CDR2 is SASEGT. The CDR3 protein is CASIKGTGYRGNYGYTF. The CDR3 DNA sequence: TGTGCCAGCATTAAGGGGACAGGGTATCGAGGGAACTATGGCTACACCTTC.

This clonotype was found a few times. The rearrangement joins TRBV6-7 to TRBJ1-2, with 9 bases fitting TRBD1. TRBV6-7 is designated an ORF whose function remains uncertain. The CDR3 sequence is 14 residues long. Trimming removed 7 bases from V and 8 bases from J; junction bases left unmatched: 11. CDR3 bases: TGTGCCAGCAAAATATCGACAGGGGGGGAGGGCTACACCTTC. It encodes CASKISTGGEGYTF.

This clonotype was detected ten times or more. The J gene is TRBJ2-7, the V gene TRBV13, with D maybe TRBD2 (6 bases). Germline CDR1 PRHDT, CDR2 FYEKMQ (reference sequence). V shed 5 bases and J shed 6 bases, with 14 bases lying between them. This CDR3 spans 13 amino acids. In DNA, the CDR3 is TGTGCCAGCAGCCTTACTAGCAAGGGCGAGCAGTACTTC. Amino acids: CASSLTSKGEQYF.

Ten or more counts support this clonotype. This chain links TRBV2 with TRBJ1-1, with 7 bases aligning to TRBD1. Trimming removed 9 bases from V and 7 bases from J; junction bases left unmatched: 5. CDR1 and CDR2 from the germline V gene are SNHLY and FYNNEI. This CDR3 has 11 residues. CDR3 sequence: CASGTAGEAFF. The CDR3 DNA reads TGTGCCAGTGGGACAGCGGGTGAAGCTTTCTTT.

The chain has TRBV30 and TRBJ2-7; unclear D gene. The ends were cut back, 6 bases at V and 2 bases at J, with 14 bases in the middle. The CDR3 extends over 13 amino acids. Germline V gene data show CDR1 as GTSNPN and CDR2 as SVGIG (reference sequence). The CDR3 sequence: CACTLTPPYEQYF. The CDR3 nucleotides are TGTGCCTGCACTCTCACCCCCCCCTACGAGCAGTACTTC.

This clonotype has more than one count but fewer than ten. J is TRBJ1-1 and V is TRBV29-1, with a possible D match to TRBD1 (5 bases). Per the germline V gene, CDR1 is SQVTM and CDR2 is ANQGSEA. Trimming removed 2 bases from V and 11 bases from J, with 21 bases in between. CDR3 length: 14 residues. CDR3 region: CSVELWEGSREAFF. CDR3 in DNA: TGCAGCGTTGAACTTTGGGAGGGGAGTCGGGAGGCTTTCTTT.

This clonotype was recorded at least ten times. A much larger clonotype is one base distant, so this may be a read error. The CDR3 is CASSRDFTDTQHF. CDR3 bases: TGTGCCAGCAGCCGGGACTTCACAGATACGCAGCATTTT. The chain combines TRBV11-2 with TRBJ2-3, with D perhaps TRBD1 (5 bases). The closer fit of TRBJ1-5 to the DNA end suggests the J call may be wrong. Germline CDR1 reads SGHAT; CDR2 reads FQNNGV. The CDR3 spans 13 residues.

This clonotype was found many times. The chain uses TRBV18 and TRBJ2-2, with TRBD1 matching 9 bases. Germline CDR1 is KGHSH and CDR2 is LQKENI. The V and J ends lost 4 bases and 6 bases, in that order; junction bases with no gene match: 6. CDR3 length: 15 residues. The chain's CDR3 is CASSRRQGEAGELFF. The DNA for the CDR3 is TGTGCCAGCTCACGCCGACAGGGGGAAGCCGGGGAGCTGTTTTTT.

This clonotype came up many times. The CDR3: CASSLGIVRAVLAGANTGELFF. In DNA, the CDR3 is TGTGCCAGCAGCTTAGGGATAGTAAGGGCCGTGCTAGCGGGTGCGAACACCGGGGAGCTGTTTTTT. This rearrangement joins TRBV11-2 to TRBJ2-2, with 8 bases matching TRBD2. Germline-derived CDR1 and CDR2 are SGHAT and FQNNGV. Trimming removed 1 base from V and 0 bases from J; junction bases left unmatched: 19. This CDR3 has 22 residues.

A few counts support this clonotype. This CDR3 reads CASSPLWGRPNTGELFF. CDR3 in DNA: TGTGCCAGCTCACCACTCTGGGGTAGGCCGAACACCGGGGAGCTGTTTTTT. The rearrangement uses TRBV18 and TRBJ2-2, with D unclear. CDR3 length equals 17 residues. Germline V gene data show CDR1 as KGHSH and CDR2 as LQKENI. Trimming took off 1 base at V and 0 bases at J, with 12 bases between the two ends.

The chain carries TRBV4-1 and TRBJ2-7; perhaps TRBD2 as D (6 bases). This CDR3 is 19 amino acids long. Germline assignment: CDR1 MGHRA and CDR2 YSYEKL. V was clipped by 2 bases and J by 0 bases, with 23 bases between them. The CDR3 spells CASSQPAFGAGLSSYEQYF. The CDR3, as DNA: TGCGCCAGCAGCCAACCCGCCTTTGGTGCAGGACTAAGCTCCTACGAGCAGTACTTC.

The CDR3 coding sequence is TGCGCCAGCAGCTGGGACCTTTACAGGGATTACAGCACAGATACGCAGTATTTT. It yields the protein CASSWDLYRDYSTDTQYF. The chain uses TRBV5-1 and TRBJ2-3; D may be TRBD1 (6 bases). The V gene lost 3 bases and the J gene lost 0 bases, with 20 bases spanning the gap. The CDR3 has 18 amino acids. Germline CDR1 SGHRS, CDR2 YFSETQ.

This clonotype has at least ten counts. This chain links TRBV28 with TRBJ2-2, with 8 bases lining up with TRBD1. Germline V lookup: CDR1 MDHEN, CDR2 SYDVKM. The CDR3 extends over 15 amino acids. With V trimmed by 5 bases and J by 4 bases, 6 bases remained unmatched. CDR3: CASSGRQGSTGELFF. The DNA for the CDR3 is TGTGCCAGCAGTGGGAGACAGGGGAGCACCGGGGAGCTGTTTTTT.

There are many counts of this clonotype. The J gene is TRBJ2-7, the V gene TRBV27; D possibly corresponds to TRBD2 (5 bases). The CDR3 runs to 16 residues. Per germline, CDR1 MNHEY and CDR2 SMNVEV (reference sequence). The V end lost 5 bases, the J end lost 2 bases, and 19 bases lay between the germline ends. CDR3 DNA: TGTGCCAGCAGTACTTCCGGGATCCGCTGGGCCTACGAGCAGTACTTC. This translates into CASSTSGIRWAYEQYF.